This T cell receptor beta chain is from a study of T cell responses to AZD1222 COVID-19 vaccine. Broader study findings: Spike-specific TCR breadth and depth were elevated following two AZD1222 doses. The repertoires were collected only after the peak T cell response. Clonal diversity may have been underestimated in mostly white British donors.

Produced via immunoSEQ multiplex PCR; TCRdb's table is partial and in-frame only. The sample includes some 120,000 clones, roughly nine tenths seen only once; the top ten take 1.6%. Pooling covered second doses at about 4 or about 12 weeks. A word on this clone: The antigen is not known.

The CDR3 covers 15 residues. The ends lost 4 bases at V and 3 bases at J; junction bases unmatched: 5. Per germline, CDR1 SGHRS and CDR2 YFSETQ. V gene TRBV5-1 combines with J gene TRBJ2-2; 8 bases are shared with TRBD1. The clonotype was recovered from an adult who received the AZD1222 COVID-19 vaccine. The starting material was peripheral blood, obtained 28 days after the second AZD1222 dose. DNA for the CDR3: TGCGCCAGCAGCCGTGACAGGGGCGACACCGGGGAGCTGTTTTTT. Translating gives CASSRDRGDTGELFF.